This TCR beta chain was sequenced during a study of Graves' ophthalmopathy and Graves' hyperthyroidism. Background on the study: A follow-up of 18 months without ophthalmopathy meant that hyperthyroidism was stable. Findings and caveats of the study: Separation of ophthalmopathy from stable hyperthyroidism was achieved by a 13-signature model, at approximately 88% sensitivity and just over 80% specificity. Most thyroid clonotypes expanded beyond 0.001 frequency were also found in blood.

Amplification of the TCR beta CDR3 regions used RNA transcripts (as template). RT-PCR with HTBI primers came first, then second-round multiplex PCR. TCRdb used MiXCR to reprocess the multiplex PCR reads, holding one entry per CDR3 protein. This sample has over a million distinct CDR3 sequences; roughly 35% occur once, and the top ten carry around 10%. The diagnosis was founded upon clinical symptoms, serum thyroxine, TRAb, thyroid ultrasound and orbital computed tomography. The CDR3 contains 14 residues. Trimming removed 4 bases at V and 3 bases at J, with 13 bases between. Germline lookup yields CDR1 WSHSY and CDR2 SAAADI. In this sample, this clonotype turned up many times. Its matching antigen is unknown.

This TCR was recovered from an adult man with Graves' hyperthyroidism. The sample consisted of peripheral blood or thyroid tissue (not recorded which). V usage is TRBV10-2 and J usage is TRBJ2-7, with unresolved D. The CDR3 loop reads CASSVWGGDYEQYF. The CDR3 DNA follows: TGCGCCAGCAGTGTTTGGGGTGGGGACTACGAGCAGTACTTC.